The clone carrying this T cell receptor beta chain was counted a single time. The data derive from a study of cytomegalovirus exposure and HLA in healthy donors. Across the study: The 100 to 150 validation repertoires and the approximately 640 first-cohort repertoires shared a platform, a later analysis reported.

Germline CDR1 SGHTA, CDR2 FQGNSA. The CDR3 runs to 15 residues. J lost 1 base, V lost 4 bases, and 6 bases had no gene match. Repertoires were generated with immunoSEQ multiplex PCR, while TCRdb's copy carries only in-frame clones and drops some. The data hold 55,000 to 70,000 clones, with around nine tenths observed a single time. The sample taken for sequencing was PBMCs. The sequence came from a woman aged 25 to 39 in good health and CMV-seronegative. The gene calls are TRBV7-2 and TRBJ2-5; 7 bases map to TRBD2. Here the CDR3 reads CASSSLAEIQETQYF. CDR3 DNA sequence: TGTGCCAGCAGCTCCCTAGCGGAAATCCAAGAGACCCAGTACTTC.